Reported below is one TCR beta chain. This sample is drawn from a study of shared clonotypes between healthy human individuals. The ends lost 4 bases at V and 10 bases at J; junction bases unmatched: 6. Germline V CDR1 and CDR2: SGHRS, YFSETQ. CDR3 length: 12 amino acids. Produced via immunoSEQ multiplex PCR; TCRdb's table is partial and in-frame only. The repertoire includes 2 million to 3 million clones, 90% to 95% of them detected once, and about 0.38% sits in the top ten. This TCR was sampled from a man between 18 and 29 years old in good health. Some clones in this sample may be carry-over from other donors' samples. Specimen: naive CD4+ T cells from PBMCs. This sample's subset: CD45RA+ positively selected. The genes are TRBV5-1 and TRBJ2-3; TRBD1 aligns across 7 bases. CDR3 protein: CASSRTGEAQYF. The CDR3 DNA reads as TGCGCCAGCAGCCGCACAGGGGAAGCGCAGTATTTT.